Listed below are T cell receptor beta chains from one sample, sequenced in a study of blood T cell repertoires in COVID-19. Produced via immunoSEQ multiplex PCR; TCRdb's table is partial and in-frame only. The sample includes approximately 150,000 clones, about 80% of them seen just once. The sample taken for sequencing was PBMCs or T cells enriched from blood (not recorded which). Source of these receptors: a man aged 45 to 65 in a cohort exposed to, infected with or recovered from COVID-19 (not recorded which). The CDR3 runs from the conserved cysteine through the conserved F or W. A D gene is named only where the DNA matches it firmly. Only some rows state a clone size, as once, few, many or a class for expanded clones.

clone_size	v_call	cdr3_length	j_call	d_call	cdr3_aa	cdr3_nt
NA	TRBV11-2	18	TRBJ1-3	NA	CASSLTRTVSGSGNTIYF	TGTGCCAGCAGCTTAACCCGGACAGTCTCTGGCTCTGGAAACACCATATATTTT
NA	TRBV12-3/TRBV12-4	13	TRBJ1-1	NA	CASSFAGGTEAFF	TGTGCCAGCAGTTTTGCCGGGGGCACTGAAGCTTTCTTT
NA	TRBV29-1	13	TRBJ2-7	NA	CSVSAGGTYEQYF	TGCAGCGTTTCGGCAGGGGGGACCTACGAGCAGTACTTC
once	TRBV5-6	15	TRBJ1-2	NA	CASSLAAGGLIRYTF	TGTGCCAGCAGCTTGGCTGCCGGGGGTCTAATCAGATACACCTTC
NA	TRBV14	15	TRBJ2-1	TRBD2	CASSQGLAVYNEQFF	TGTGCCAGCAGCCAAGGACTAGCGGTATACAATGAGCAGTTCTTC
NA	TRBV7-9	14	TRBJ1-6	NA	CASSSDMLHSPLHF	TGTGCCAGCAGCTCGGACATGCTCCATTCACCCCTCCACTTT
NA	TRBV9	14	TRBJ2-1	NA	CASSVFPSGNEQFF	TGTGCCAGCAGCGTATTTCCCTCAGGCAATGAGCAGTTCTTC
few	TRBV5-1	16	TRBJ1-1	TRBD1	CASSFWQGGLNTEAFF	TGCGCCAGCAGCTTTTGGCAGGGGGGTTTGAACACTGAAGCTTTCTTT
NA	TRBV6-1	16	TRBJ1-5	NA	CASSVGGQSFPPPQHF	TGTGCCAGCAGTGTCGGCGGTCAGTCATTCCCCCCGCCCCAGCATTTT
NA	TRBV24-1	12	TRBJ2-3	NA	CATSDLSDTQYF	TGTGCCACCAGTGATTTGAGCGATACGCAGTATTTT